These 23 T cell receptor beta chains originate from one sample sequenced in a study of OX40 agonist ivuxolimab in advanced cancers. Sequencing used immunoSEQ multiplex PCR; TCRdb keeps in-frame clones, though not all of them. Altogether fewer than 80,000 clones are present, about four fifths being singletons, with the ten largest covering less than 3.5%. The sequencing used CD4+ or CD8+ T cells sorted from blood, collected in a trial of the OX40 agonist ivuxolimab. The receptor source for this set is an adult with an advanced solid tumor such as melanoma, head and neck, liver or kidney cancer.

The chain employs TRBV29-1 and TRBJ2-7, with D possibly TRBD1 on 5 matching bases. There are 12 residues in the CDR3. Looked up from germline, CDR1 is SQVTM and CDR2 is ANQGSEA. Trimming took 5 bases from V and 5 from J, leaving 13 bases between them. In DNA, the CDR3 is TGCAGCGTTCTTGGGGCAGGCGACGAGCAGTACTTC. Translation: CSVLGAGDEQYF.

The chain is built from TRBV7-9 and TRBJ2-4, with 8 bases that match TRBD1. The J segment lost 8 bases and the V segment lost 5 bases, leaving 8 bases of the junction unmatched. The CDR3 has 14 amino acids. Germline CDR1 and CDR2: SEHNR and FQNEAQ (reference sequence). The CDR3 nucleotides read TGTGCCAGCAGCGTACAGGGGGAAGGGGACATTCAGTACTTC. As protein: CASSVQGEGDIQYF.

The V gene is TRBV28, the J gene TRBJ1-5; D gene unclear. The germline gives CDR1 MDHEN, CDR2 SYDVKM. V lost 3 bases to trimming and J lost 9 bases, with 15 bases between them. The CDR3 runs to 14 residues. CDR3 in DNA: TGTGCCAGCAGTTTTGGTGGAAAGGAGCGGCCCCAGCATTTT. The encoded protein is CASSFGGKERPQHF. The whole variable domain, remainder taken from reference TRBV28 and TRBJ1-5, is DVKVTQSSRYLVKRTGEKVFLECVQDMDHENMFWYRQDPGLGLRLIYFSYDVKMKEKGDIPEGYSVSREKKERFSLILESASTNQTSMYLCASSFGGKERPQHFGDGTRLSIL.

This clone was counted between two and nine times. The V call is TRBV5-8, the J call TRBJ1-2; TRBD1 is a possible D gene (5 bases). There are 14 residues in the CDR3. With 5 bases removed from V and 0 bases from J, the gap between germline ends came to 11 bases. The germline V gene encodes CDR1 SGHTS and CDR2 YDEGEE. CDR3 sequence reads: CASRLRGSNYGYTF. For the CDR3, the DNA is TGTGCCAGCAGACTGAGGGGCTCTAACTATGGCTACACCTTC.

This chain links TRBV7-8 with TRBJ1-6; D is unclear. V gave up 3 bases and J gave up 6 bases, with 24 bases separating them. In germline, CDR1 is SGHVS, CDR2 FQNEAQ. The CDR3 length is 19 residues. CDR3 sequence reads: CASSFPRAAGSRSNSPLHF. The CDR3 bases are TGTGCCAGCAGCTTCCCTAGGGCCGCGGGGAGCCGAAGTAATTCACCCCTCCACTTT. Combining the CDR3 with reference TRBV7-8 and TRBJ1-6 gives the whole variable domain GAGVSQSPRYKVAKRGQDVALRCDPISGHVSLFWYQQALGQGPEFLTYFQNEAQLDKSGLPSDRFFAERPEGSVSTLKIQRTQQEDSAVYLCASSFPRAAGSRSNSPLHFGNGTRLTVT.

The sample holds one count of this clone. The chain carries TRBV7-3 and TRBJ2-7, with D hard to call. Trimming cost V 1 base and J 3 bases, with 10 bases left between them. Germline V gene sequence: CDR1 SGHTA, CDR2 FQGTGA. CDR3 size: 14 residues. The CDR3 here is CASSLIAGDYEQYF. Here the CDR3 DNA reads TGTGCCAGCAGCTTAATCGCTGGAGACTACGAGCAGTACTTC.

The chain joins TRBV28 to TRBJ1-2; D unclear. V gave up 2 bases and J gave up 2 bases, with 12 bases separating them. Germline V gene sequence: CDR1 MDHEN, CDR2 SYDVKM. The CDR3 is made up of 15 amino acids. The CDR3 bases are TGTGCCAGCAGTTTAAGTGGACTCTTCAACTATGGCTACACCTTC. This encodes CASSLSGLFNYGYTF.

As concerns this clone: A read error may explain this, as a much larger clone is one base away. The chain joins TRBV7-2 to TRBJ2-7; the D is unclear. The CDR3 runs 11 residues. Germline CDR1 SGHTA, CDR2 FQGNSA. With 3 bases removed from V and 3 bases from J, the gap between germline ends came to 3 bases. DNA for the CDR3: TGTGCCAGCAGCTTCATCTACGAGCAGTACTTC. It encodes CASSFIYEQYF.

CDR3 sequence: CASSPDSGTDTQYF. Here the CDR3 DNA reads TGTGCCAGCAGCCCAGATTCCGGCACAGATACGCAGTATTTT. V gene TRBV7-2 combines with J gene TRBJ2-3, with D hard to call. Germline CDR1 is SGHTA and CDR2 is FQGNSA. CDR3 length: 14 residues. Between the trimmed V and J ends, which lost 5 bases and 1 base, there was a span of 10 bases.

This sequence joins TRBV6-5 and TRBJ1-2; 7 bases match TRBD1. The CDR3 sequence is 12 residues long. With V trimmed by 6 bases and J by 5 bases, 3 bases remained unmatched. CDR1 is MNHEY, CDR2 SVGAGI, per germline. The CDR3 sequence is CASSKQGYGYTF. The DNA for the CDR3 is TGTGCCAGCAGCAAACAGGGGTATGGCTACACCTTC.

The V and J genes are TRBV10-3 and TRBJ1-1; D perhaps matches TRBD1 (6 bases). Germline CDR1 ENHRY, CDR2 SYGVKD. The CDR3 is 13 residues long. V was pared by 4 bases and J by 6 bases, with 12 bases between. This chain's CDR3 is CAISANREPEAFF. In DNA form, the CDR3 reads TGTGCCATCAGTGCCAACAGGGAACCTGAAGCTTTCTTT.

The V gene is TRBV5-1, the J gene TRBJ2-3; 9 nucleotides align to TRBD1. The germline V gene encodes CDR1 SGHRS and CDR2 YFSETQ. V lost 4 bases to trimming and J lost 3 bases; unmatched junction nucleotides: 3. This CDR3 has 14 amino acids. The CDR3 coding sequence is TGCGCCAGCAGCGGACAGGGGATAACAGATACGCAGTATTTT. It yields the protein CASSGQGITDTQYF. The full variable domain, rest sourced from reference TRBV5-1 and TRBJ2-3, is KAGVTQTPRYLIKTRGQQVTLSCSPISGHRSVSWYQQTPGQGLQFLFEYFSETQRNKGNFPGRFSGRQFSNSRSEMNVSTLELGDSALYLCASSGQGITDTQYFGPGTRLTVL.

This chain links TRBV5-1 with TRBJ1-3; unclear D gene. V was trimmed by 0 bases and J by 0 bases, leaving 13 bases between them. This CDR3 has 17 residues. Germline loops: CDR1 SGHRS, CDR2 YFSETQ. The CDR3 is CASSLVPGTTSGNTIYF. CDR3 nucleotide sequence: TGCGCCAGCAGCTTGGTGCCTGGCACTACCTCTGGAAACACCATATATTTT.

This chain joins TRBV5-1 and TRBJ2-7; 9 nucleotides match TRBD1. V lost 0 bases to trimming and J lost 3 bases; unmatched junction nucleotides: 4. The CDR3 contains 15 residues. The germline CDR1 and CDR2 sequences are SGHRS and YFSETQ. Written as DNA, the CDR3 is TGCGCCAGCAGCTTGGGGGGGACAGGGAACTACGAGCAGTACTTC. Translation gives CASSLGGTGNYEQYF.

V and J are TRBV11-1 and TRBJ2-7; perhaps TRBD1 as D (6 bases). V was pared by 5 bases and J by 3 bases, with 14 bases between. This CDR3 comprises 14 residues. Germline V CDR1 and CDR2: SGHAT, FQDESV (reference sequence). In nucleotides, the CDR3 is TGTGCCAGCAGCCAAGGGGACACCTACTACGAGCAGTACTTC. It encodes CASSQGDTYYEQYF.

The CDR3 loop reads CASSSLRVGANVLTF. The CDR3 DNA is TGTGCCAGCAGCTCGCTCAGGGTTGGGGCCAACGTCCTGACTTTC. The V call is TRBV28, the J call TRBJ2-6; possible D gene TRBD1, 5 bases. V dropped 6 bases and J dropped 3 bases, with 12 bases sitting between them. The CDR3 loop spans 15 amino acids. Germline CDR1 MDHEN, CDR2 SYDVKM.

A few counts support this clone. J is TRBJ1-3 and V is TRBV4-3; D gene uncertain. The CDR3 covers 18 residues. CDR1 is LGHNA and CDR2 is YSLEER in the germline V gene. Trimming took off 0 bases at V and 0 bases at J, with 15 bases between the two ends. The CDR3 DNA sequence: TGCGCCAGCAGCCAAGATCTCTACGGTCCTATCTCTGGAAACACCATATATTTT. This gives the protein CASSQDLYGPISGNTIYF.

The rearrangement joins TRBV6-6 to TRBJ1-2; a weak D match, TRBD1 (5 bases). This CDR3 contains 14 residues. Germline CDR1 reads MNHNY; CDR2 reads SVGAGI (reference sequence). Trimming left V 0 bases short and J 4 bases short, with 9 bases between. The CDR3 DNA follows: TGTGCCAGCAGTTACTCTCGGGGGGGCTATGGCTACACCTTC. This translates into CASSYSRGGYGYTF.

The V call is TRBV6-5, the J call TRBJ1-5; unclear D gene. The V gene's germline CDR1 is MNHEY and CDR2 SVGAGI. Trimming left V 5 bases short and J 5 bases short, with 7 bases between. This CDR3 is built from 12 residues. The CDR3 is CASSHPDQPQHF. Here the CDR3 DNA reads TGTGCCAGCAGTCACCCGGATCAGCCCCAGCATTTT.

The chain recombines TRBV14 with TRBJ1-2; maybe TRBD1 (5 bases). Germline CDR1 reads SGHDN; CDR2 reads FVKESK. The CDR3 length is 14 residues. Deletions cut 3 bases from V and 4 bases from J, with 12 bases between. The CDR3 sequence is CASSHGDSLYGYTF. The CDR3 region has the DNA TGTGCCAGCAGCCACGGAGACAGTCTCTATGGCTACACCTTC. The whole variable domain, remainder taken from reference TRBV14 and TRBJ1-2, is EAGVTQFPSHSVIEKGQTVTLRCDPISGHDNLYWYRRVMGKEIKFLLHFVKESKQDESGMPNNRFLAERTGGTYSTLKVQPAELEDSGVYFCASSHGDSLYGYTFGSGTRLTVV.

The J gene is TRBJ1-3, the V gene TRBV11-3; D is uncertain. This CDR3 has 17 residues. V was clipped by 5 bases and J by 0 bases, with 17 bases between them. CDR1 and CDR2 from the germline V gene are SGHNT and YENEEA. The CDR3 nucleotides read TGTGCCAGCAGCCCCCCCAACGGCCGTGGCTCTGGAAACACCATATATTTT. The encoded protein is CASSPPNGRGSGNTIYF.

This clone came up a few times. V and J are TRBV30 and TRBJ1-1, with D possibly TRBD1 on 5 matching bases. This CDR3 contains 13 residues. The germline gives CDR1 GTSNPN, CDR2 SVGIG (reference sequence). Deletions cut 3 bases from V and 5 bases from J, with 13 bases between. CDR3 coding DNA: TGTGCCTGGAGGATGGGACCTCATACTGAAGCTTTCTTT. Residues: CAWRMGPHTEAFF.

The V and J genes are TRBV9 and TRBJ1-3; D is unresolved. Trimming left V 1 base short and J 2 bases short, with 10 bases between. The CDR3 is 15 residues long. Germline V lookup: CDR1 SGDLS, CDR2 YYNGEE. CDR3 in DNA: TGTGCCAGCAGCGTATCGGTGGAGGCTGGAAACACCATATATTTT. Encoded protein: CASSVSVEAGNTIYF.